This entry concerns a single T cell receptor (beta chain). Fulfillment of recently defined diagnostic criteria for definite or probable disease was shown by the patients with Susac syndrome. When the RNA was reverse transcribed, random hexamers were used with an input of roughly 0.45 to 1 ug. Amplification of TCR beta CDR3 was carried out by immunoSEQ multiplex PCR, which covered 54 Vbeta and 13 Jbeta segments. TCRdb redid the calling of the immunoSEQ multiplex PCR reads with MiXCR, one entry per CDR3 protein. The sample lists roughly 250,000 distinct CDR3 sequences, about 95% occurring once. This entry comes from a study of CD8 T cells in Susac syndrome. About the study: Within the group of sequenced Susac syndrome patients, roughly 6 had active disease and eight or nine were in remission.

The V gene's germline CDR1 is WSHSY and CDR2 SAAADI. V lost 3 bases and J lost 9, with 11 bases in between. This CDR3 region has 12 residues. Sequenced material: CD4+ T cells from PBMCs. This rearrangement joins TRBV10-2 to TRBJ2-5; no definite D call. The clonotype was recovered from a human donor with Susac syndrome. CDR3 sequence: CASSDLTWSQYF. CDR3 bases: TGCGCCAGCAGTGATCTGACGTGGTCCCAGTACTTC.